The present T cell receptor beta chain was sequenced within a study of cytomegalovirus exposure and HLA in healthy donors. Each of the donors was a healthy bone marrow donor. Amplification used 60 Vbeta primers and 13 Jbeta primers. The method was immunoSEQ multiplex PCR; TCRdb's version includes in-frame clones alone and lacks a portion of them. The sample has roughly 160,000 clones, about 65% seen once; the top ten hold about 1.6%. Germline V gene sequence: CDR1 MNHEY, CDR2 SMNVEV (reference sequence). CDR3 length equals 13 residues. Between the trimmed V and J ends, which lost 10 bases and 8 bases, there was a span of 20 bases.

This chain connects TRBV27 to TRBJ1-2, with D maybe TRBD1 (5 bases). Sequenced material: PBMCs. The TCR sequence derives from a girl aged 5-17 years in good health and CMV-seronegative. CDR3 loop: CATRKFDSEGYTF. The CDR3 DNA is TGTGCCACCCGTAAGTTCGACAGCGAGGGCTACACCTTC.